These 4 T cell receptor beta chains share one sample of origin, sequenced in a study of T cells in Graves' hyperthyroidism and ophthalmopathy. RNA transcripts yielded amplified TCR beta CDR3 regions. When the TCR CDR3 underwent first-round RT-PCR, the HTBI primer set was used. TCRdb re-called the multiplex PCR reads with MiXCR, one entry per CDR3 protein. Of about 640,000 distinct CDR3 sequences listed, 45% are singletons. Sequencing was performed on peripheral blood or thyroid tissue (not recorded which). The receptors were gathered from an adult man with Graves' disease, either hyperthyroidism or ophthalmopathy (not recorded which).

As DNA, the CDR3 is TGCAGTGCTAGGGGGGTGGGCTTTATACAGGGGCGCAGGTCCCAGTACTTC. Amino acid sequence: CSARGVGFIQGRRSQYF. V is TRBV20-1 and J is TRBJ2-5; the match to TRBD1 covers 7 bases. Germline assignment: CDR1 DFQATT and CDR2 SNEGSKA (reference sequence). V trimming: 3 bases; J trimming: 9 bases; junction bases outside the gene matches: 22. This CDR3 region has 17 residues.

The sample holds many counts of this clonotype. The genes are TRBV24-1 and TRBJ1-2; D not resolved. Per germline, CDR1 KGHDR and CDR2 SFDVKD. The CDR3 runs to 14 residues. V was clipped by 5 bases and J by 0 bases, with 9 bases between them. CDR3 sequence (DNA): TGTGCCACCAGTGCGGAGGACCCTAACTATGGCTACACCTTC. It encodes CATSAEDPNYGYTF.

The rearrangement uses TRBV19 and TRBJ1-1; 8 nucleotides align to TRBD1. This CDR3 region has 13 residues. CDR1 is LNHDA, CDR2 SQIVND, per germline (reference sequence). V lost 5 bases to trimming and J lost 5 bases; unmatched junction nucleotides: 4. CDR3 amino acids: CASSRTGKTEAFF. DNA of the CDR3: TGTGCCAGTAGTCGGACAGGGAAGACTGAAGCTTTCTTT.

This clonotype was seen repeatedly, ten times or more. This rearrangement joins TRBV2 to TRBJ1-4; tentative D call: TRBD1 (5 bases). The CDR3 totals 14 residues. CDR1 is SNHLY, CDR2 FYNNEI, per germline. V lost 0 bases to trimming and J lost 5 bases, with 7 bases between them. The CDR3 reads CASSEARQNEKLFF. In DNA, the CDR3 is TGTGCCAGCAGTGAAGCGCGACAGAATGAAAAACTGTTTTTT. Using reference TRBV2 and TRBJ1-4 for the parts outside the CDR3, the full variable domain is EPEVTQTPSHQVTQMGQEVILRCVPISNHLYFYWYRQILGQKVEFLVSFYNNEISEKSEIFDDQFSVERPDGSNFTLKIRSTKLEDSAMYFCASSEARQNEKLFFGSGTQLSVL.